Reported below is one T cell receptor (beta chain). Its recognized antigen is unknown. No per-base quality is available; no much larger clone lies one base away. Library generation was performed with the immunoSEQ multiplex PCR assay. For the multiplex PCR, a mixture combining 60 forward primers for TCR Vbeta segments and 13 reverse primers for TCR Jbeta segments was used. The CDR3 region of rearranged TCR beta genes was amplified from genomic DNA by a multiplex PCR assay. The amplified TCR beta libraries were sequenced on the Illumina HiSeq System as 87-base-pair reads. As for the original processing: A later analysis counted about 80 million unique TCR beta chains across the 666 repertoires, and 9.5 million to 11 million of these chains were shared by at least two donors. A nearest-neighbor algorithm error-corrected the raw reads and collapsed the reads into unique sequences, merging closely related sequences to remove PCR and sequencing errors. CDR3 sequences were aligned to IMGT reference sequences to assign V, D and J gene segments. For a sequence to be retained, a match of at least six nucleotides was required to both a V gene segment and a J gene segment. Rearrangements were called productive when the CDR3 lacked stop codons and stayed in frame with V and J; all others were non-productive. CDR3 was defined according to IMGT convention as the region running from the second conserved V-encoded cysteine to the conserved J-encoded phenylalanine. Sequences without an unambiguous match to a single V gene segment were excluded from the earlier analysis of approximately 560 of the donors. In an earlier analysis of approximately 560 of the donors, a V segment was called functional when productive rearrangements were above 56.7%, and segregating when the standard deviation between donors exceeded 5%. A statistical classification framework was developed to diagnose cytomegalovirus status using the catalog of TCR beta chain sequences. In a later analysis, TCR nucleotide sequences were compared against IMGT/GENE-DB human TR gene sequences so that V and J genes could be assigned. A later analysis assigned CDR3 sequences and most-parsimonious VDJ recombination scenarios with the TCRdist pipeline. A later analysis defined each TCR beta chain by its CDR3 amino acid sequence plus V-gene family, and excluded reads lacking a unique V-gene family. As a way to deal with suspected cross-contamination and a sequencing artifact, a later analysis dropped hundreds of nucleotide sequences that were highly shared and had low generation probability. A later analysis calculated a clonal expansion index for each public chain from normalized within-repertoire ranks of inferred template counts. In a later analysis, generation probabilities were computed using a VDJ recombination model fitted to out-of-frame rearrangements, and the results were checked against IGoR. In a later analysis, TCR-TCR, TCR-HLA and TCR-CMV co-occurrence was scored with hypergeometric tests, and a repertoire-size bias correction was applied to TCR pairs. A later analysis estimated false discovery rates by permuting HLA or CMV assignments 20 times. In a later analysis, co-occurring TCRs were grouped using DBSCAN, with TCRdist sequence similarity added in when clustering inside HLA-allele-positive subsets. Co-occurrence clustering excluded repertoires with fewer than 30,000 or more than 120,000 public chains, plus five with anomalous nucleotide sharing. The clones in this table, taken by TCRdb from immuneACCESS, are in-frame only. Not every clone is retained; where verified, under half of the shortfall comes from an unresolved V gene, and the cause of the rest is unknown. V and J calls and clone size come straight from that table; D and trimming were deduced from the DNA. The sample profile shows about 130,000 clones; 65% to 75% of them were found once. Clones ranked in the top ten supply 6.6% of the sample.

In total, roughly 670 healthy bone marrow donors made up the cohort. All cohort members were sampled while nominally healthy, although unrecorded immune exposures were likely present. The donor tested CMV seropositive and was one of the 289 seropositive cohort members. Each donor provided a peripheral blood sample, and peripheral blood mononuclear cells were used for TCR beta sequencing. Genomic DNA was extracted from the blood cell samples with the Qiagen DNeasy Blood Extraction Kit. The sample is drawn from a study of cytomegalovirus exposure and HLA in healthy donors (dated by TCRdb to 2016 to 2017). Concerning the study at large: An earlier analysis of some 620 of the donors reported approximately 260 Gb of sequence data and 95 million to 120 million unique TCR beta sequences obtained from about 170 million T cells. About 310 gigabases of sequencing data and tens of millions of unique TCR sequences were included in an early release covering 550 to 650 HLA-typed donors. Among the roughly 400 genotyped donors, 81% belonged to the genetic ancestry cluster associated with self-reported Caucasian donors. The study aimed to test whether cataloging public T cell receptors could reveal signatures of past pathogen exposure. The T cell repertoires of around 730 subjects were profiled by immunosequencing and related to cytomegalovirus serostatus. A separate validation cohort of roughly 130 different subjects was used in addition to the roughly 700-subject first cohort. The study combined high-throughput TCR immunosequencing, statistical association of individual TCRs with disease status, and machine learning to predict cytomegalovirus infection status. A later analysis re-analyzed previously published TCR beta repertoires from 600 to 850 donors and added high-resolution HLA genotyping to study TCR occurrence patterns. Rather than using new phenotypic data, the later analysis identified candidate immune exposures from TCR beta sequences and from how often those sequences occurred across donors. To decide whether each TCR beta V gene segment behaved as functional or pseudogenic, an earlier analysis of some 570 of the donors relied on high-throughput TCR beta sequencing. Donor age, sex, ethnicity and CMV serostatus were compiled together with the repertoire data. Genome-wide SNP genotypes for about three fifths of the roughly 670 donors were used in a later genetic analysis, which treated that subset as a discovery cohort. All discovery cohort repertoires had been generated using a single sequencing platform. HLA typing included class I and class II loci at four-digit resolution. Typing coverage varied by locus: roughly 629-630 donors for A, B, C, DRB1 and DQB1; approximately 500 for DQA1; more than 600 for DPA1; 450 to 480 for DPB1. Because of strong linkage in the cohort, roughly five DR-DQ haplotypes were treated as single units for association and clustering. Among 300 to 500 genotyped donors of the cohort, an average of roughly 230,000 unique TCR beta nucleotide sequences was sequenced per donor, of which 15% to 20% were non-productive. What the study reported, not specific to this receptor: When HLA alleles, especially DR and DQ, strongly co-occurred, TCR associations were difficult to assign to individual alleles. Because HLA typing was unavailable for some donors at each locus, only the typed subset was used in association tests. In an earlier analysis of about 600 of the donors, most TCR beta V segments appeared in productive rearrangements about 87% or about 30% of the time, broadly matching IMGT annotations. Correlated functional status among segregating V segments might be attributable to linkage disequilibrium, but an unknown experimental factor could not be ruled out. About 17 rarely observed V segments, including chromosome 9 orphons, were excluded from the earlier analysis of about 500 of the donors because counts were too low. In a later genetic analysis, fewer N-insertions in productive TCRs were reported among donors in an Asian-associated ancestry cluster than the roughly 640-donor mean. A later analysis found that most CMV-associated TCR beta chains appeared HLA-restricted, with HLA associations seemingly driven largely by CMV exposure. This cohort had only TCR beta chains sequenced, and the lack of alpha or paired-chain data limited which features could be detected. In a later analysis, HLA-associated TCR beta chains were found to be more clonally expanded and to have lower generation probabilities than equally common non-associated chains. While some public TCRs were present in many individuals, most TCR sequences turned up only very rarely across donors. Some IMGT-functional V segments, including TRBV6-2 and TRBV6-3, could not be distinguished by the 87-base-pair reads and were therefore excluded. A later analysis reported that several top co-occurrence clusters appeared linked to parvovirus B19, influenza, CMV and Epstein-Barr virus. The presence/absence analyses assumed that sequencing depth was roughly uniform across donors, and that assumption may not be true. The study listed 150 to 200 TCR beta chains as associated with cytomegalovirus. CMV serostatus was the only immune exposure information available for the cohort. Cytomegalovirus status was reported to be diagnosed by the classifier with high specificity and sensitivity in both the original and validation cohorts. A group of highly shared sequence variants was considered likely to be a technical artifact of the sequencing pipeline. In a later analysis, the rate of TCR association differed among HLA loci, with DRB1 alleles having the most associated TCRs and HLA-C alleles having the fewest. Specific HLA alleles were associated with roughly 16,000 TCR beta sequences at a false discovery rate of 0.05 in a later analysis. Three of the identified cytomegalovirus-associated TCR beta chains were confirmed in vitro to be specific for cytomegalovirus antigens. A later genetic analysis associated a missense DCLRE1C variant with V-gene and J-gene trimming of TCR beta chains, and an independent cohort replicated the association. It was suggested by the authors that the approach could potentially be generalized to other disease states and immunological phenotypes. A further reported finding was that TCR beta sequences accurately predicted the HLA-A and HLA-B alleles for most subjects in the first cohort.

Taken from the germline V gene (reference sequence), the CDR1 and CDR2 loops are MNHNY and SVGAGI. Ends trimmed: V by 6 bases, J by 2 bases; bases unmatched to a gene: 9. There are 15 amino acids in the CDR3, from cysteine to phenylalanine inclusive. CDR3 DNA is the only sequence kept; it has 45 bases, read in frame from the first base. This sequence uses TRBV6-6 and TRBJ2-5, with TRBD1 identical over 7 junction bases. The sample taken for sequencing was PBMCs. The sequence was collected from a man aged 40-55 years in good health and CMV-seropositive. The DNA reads TGTGCCAGCAGGTTATGGGGACAGACTCAAGAGACCCAGTACTTC. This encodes CASRLWGQTQETQYF.